Listed here is a single T cell receptor beta chain. The antigen remains unidentified. TCRdb keeps only in-frame clones here, not all; method: immunoSEQ multiplex PCR. The repertoire consists of fewer than 1,200 clones, with 75% occurring once and the leading ten covering over 4%. Looked up from germline, CDR1 is SQVTM and CDR2 is ANQGSEA. The V gene lost 2 bases and the J gene lost 4 bases, with 12 bases spanning the gap. CDR3 length: 13 amino acids. The sample is drawn from a study of primary melanoma T cells and metastatic recurrence. At the level of the study: Primary melanomas here were stage T2 to T4, over 1 mm thick. Findings of the study overall: The tumor T-cell fraction reportedly predicted progression-free survival independently of thickness, ulceration, mitotic rate and age.

This sequence originates from a human donor with melanoma. The sample taken for sequencing was melanoma tumor tissue. V gene TRBV29-1 combines with J gene TRBJ2-7; D gene uncertain. DNA of the CDR3: TGCAGCGTTGAAACAGCCCGAACGTACGAGCAGTACTTC. As protein: CSVETARTYEQYF.